The T cell receptor beta chain described here comes from a study of identical twins. Many counts were recorded for this clonotype. Trimming shortened V by 3 bases and J by 4 bases, and 22 bases separated the two germline ends. Germline assignment: CDR1 SGHVS and CDR2 FQNEAQ. This CDR3 comprises 17 residues. After template switching added a universal primer site, the resulting cDNA carried unique molecular identifiers. TCRdb reprocessed the 5' RACE reads via MiXCR and lists one record per CDR3 protein. The data show approximately 300,000 distinct CDR3 sequences, 7.5% to 9.5% seen once. These data also formed part of another study, on yellow fever vaccine responses in identical twins.

This sequence joins TRBV7-8 and TRBJ2-7; tentative D call: TRBD2 (7 bases). Sample: CD8+ T cells sorted from blood. This sequence was found in a woman between 18 and 30 years old in good health. CDR3 sequence: CASSFKSGGPKRYEQYF. For the CDR3, the DNA is TGTGCCAGCAGCTTTAAATCCGGGGGGCCTAAACGTTACGAGCAGTACTTC.